This is a list of T cell receptor beta chains from one sample in a study of blood T cell repertoires in COVID-19. Assay used: immunoSEQ multiplex PCR; TCRdb lists only in-frame clones, some missing. The sample lists over 150,000 clones, 75% to 90% occurring once. The sample taken for sequencing was peripheral blood. The receptors stem from a woman aged 55-75 years with acute or convalescent COVID-19. The CDR3 runs from the conserved cysteine through the conserved F or W. The D gene is left open where the match is weak.

D gene,CDR3 length,V gene,CDR3 protein
-,16,TRBV5-1,CASSFRGGSSYNEQFF
-,16,TRBV5-1,CASSLGADHSNQPQHF
-,13,TRBV14,CASSQVTGYEQYF
TRBD1,15,TRBV9,CASSARDRGNYGYTF
TRBD2,14,TRBV6-6,CASTTGGEVDTQYF
TRBD1,15,TRBV19,CASSQPTGSREKLFF
TRBD1,18,TRBV4-3,CASSQEVVPGQGVGGYTF
-,15,TRBV11-2,CASSAPGLSLRGYTF
-,14,TRBV15,CATSRDTFDTEAFF
-,14,TRBV5-1,CASSLRGVNEKLFF
TRBD2,18,TRBV4-1,CASSQVSLAGAGANVLTF
TRBD1,17,TRBV4-2,CASSQDGTAQGGNGYTF
TRBD1,18,TRBV5-1,CASSLDPTGTALNEKLFF
-,12,TRBV30,CARQTGPDGYTF
-,15,TRBV9,CASSVEAVANYGYTF
-,13,TRBV6-9,CASSTQEQETQYF
TRBD2,17,TRBV24-1,CATSDPGTSGVYNEQFF
TRBD1,16,TRBV28,CASSYRGVLGREKLFF
-,15,TRBV7-2,CASSLLWGGNTEAFF
TRBD1,14,TRBV5-1,CASSPGTGVSTQYF